This TCR beta chain was observed in a study of blood T cell repertoires in COVID-19. The method was immunoSEQ multiplex PCR; TCRdb's version includes in-frame clones alone and lacks a portion of them. The data hold some 260,000 clones, with 82% observed a single time. Input material: peripheral blood. The source of this sequence is a woman aged 80 or over with active or convalescent COVID-19.

CDR3: CASSTVHHSNQPQHF. The CDR3 DNA follows: TGTGCCAGTAGTACTGTACACCATAGCAATCAGCCCCAGCATTTT. The rearrangement joins TRBV19 to TRBJ1-5; D gene uncertain. CDR3 length equals 15 residues. V lost 4 bases and J lost 0, with 10 bases in between. Per germline, CDR1 LNHDA and CDR2 SQIVND (reference sequence). Full variable domain (outside the CDR3, taken from reference TRBV19 and TRBJ1-5): DGGITQSPKYLFRKEGQNVTLSCEQNLNHDAMYWYRQDPGQGLRLIYYSQIVNDFQKGDIAEGYSVSREKKESFPLTVTSAQKNPTAFYLCASSTVHHSNQPQHFGDGTRLSIL.